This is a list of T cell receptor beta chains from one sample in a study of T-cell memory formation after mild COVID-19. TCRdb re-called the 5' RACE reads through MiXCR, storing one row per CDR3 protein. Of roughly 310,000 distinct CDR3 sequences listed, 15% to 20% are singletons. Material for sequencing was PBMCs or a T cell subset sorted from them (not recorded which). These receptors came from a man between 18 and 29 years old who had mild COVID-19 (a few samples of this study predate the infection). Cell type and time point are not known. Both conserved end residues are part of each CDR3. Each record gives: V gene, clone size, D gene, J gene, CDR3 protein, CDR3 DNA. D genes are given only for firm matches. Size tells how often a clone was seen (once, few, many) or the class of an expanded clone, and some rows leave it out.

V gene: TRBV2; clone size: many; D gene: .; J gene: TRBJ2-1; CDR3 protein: CASSERTPVSVYEQFF; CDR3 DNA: TGTGCCAGCAGTGAAAGGACACCGGTGAGTGTCTATGAGCAGTTCTTC
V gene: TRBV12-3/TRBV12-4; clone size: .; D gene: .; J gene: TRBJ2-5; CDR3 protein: CASSLPRGRGLQETQYF; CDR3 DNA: TGTGCCAGCAGTTTACCCCGGGGGAGGGGGCTGCAAGAGACCCAGTACTTC
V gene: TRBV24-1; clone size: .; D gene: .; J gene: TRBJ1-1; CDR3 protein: CATSDRARTEAFF; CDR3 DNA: TGTGCCACCAGTGACCGTGCCCGGACCGAAGCTTTCTTT
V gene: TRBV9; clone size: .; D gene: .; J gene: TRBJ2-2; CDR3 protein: CASSDDAVGELFF; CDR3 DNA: TGTGCCAGCAGCGACGACGCAGTTGGGGAGCTGTTTTTT
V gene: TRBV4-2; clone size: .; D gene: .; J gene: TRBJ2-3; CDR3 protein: CASSQEQAGNGQYF; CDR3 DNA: TGTGCCAGCAGCCAAGAGCAGGCCGGGAACGGGCAGTATTTT
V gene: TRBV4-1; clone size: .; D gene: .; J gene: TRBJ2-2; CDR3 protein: CASSHQGWAGELFF; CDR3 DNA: TGCGCCAGCAGCCATCAGGGATGGGCCGGGGAGCTGTTTTTT
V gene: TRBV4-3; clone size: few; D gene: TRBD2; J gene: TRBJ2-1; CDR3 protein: CASSQESGGEQFF; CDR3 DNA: TGCGCCAGCAGCCAAGAGTCGGGGGGTGAGCAGTTCTTC
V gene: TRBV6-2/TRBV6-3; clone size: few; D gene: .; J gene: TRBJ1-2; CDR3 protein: CASSYRGMINYGYTF; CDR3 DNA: TGTGCCAGCAGTTACAGGGGCATGATTAACTATGGCTACACCTTC
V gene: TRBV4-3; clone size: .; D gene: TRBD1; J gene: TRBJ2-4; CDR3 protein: CASSQWDRINIQYF; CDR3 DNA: TGCGCCAGCAGCCAATGGGACAGGATTAACATTCAGTACTTC
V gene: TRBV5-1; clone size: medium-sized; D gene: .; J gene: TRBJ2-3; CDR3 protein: CASSFERGTDTQYF; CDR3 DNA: TGCGCCAGCAGCTTCGAACGAGGCACAGATACGCAGTATTTT
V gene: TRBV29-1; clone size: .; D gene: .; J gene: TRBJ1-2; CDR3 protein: CSVDGQPLF; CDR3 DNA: TGCAGCGTTGACGGACAGCCTCTCTTC
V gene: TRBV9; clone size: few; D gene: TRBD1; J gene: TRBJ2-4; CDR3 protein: CASSGGTGVRDIQYF; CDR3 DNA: TGTGCCAGCAGCGGAGGGACAGGGGTGAGGGACATTCAGTACTTC
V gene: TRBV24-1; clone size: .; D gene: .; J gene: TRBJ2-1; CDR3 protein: CATSEGSRNEQFF; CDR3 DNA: TGTGCCACCAGTGAAGGGTCTAGGAATGAGCAGTTCTTC
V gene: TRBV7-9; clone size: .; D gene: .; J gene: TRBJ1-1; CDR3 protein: CASSSSPFEVRGTEAFF; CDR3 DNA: TGTGCCAGCAGCTCATCACCCTTCGAAGTCAGAGGCACTGAAGCTTTCTTT
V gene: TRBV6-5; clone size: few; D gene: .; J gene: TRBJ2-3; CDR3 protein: CASSYSKGLGTDTQYF; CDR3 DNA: TGTGCCAGCAGTTACTCGAAAGGGCTGGGCACAGATACGCAGTATTTT
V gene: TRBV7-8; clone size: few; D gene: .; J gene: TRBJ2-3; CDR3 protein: CASTKFRGRGTDTQYF; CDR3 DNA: TGTGCCAGCACCAAATTTCGGGGTAGGGGCACAGATACGCAGTATTTT
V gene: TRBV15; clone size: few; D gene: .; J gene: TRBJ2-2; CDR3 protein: CATSKRAGELFF; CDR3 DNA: TGTGCCACCTCCAAACGGGCCGGGGAGCTGTTTTTT
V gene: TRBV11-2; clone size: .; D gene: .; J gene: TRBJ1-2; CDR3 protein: CASSTPGGSRYGYTF; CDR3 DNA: TGTGCCAGCAGCACCCCCGGGGGTAGCAGATATGGCTACACCTTC
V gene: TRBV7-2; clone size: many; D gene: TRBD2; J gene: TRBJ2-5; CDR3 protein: CASSLGGASGAPRETQYF; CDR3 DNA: TGTGCCAGCAGCTTAGGCGGTGCTAGCGGGGCCCCTCGGGAGACCCAGTACTTC
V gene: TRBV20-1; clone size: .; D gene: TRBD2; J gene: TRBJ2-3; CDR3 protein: CSESPAGGTDTQYF; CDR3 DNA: TGCAGTGAAAGCCCAGCGGGGGGCACAGATACGCAGTATTTT
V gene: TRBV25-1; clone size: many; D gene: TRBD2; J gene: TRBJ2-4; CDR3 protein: CASSEWEGRNAKNIQYF; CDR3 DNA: TGTGCCAGCAGTGAATGGGAGGGTCGGAACGCCAAAAACATTCAGTACTTC
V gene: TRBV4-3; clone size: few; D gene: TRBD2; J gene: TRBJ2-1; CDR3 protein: CASSQRIGSGGAPEQFF; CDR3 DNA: TGCGCCAGCAGCCAAAGAATCGGTAGCGGGGGGGCCCCTGAGCAGTTCTTC
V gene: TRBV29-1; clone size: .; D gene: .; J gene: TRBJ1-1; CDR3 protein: CSVDGVVNTEAFF; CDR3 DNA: TGCAGCGTTGATGGTGTAGTTAACACTGAAGCTTTCTTT
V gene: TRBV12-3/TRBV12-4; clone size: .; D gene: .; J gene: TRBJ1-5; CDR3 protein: CASSFRLNQPQHF; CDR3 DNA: TGTGCCAGCAGTTTCAGGTTAAATCAGCCCCAGCATTTT
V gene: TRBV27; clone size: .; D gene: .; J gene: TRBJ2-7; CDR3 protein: CASRWGYEQYF; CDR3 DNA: TGTGCCAGCAGATGGGGGTACGAGCAGTACTTC
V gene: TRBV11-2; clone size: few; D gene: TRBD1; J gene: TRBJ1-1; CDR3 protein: CASSARDSHTEAFF; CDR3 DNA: TGTGCCAGCAGCGCCCGGGACAGCCACACTGAAGCTTTCTTT
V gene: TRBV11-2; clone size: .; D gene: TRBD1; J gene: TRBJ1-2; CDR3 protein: CASSRGQGDRFNYGYTF; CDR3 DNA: TGTGCCAGCAGCCGGGGACAGGGTGATCGGTTTAACTATGGCTACACCTTC
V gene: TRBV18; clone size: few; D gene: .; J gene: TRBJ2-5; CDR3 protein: CASSPTDSRAQYF; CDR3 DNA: TGTGCCAGCTCACCAACGGACTCACGGGCCCAGTACTTC
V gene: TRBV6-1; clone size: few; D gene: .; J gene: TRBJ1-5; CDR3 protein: CASSGSSYSNQPQHF; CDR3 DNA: TGTGCCAGCAGTGGTTCCAGTTATAGCAATCAGCCCCAGCATTTT
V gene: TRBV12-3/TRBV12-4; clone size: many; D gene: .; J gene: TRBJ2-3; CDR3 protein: CASTNRGNTQYF; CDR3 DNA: TGTGCCAGCACCAACCGAGGGAATACGCAGTATTTT
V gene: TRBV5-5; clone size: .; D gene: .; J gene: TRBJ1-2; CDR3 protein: CASSGRDDQPYGYTF; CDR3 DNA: TGTGCCAGCAGCGGCCGGGACGATCAACCCTATGGCTACACCTTC
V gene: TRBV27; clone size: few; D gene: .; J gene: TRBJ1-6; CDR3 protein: CASRRGRLNSPLHF; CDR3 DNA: TGTGCCAGCAGACGAGGGCGTTTGAATTCACCCCTCCACTTT
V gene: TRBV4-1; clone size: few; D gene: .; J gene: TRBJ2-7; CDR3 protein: CASSLRDQGSYEQYF; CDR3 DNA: TGCGCCAGCAGCCTACGGGACCAAGGCTCCTACGAGCAGTACTTC